A single sample is the source of the 17 T cell receptor beta chains below, sequenced in a study of shared clonotypes between healthy human individuals. Assay used: immunoSEQ multiplex PCR; TCRdb lists only in-frame clones, some missing. The sample comprises about a million clones, more than 60% of which are singletons, and approximately 1.5% rests with the top ten. Sequenced material: memory CD4+ T cells sorted from blood. The subset is: CD45RA-negative fraction. These receptors were taken from a man aged 18 to 29 in good health.

With respect to this clone: Other DNA sequences in this sample translate to the same CDR3. The gene calls are TRBV2 and TRBJ2-7; D uncertain. Per germline, CDR1 SNHLY and CDR2 FYNNEI. The CDR3 consists of 11 residues. V was pared by 2 bases and J by 3 bases, with 2 bases between. Written as DNA, the CDR3 is TGTGCCAGCAGTGAATACTACGAGCAGTACTTC. This codes for CASSEYYEQYF.

J is TRBJ2-7 and V is TRBV18; D possibly corresponds to TRBD1 (5 bases). Germline assignment: CDR1 KGHSH and CDR2 LQKENI. V dropped 4 bases and J dropped 0 bases, with 13 bases sitting between them. The CDR3 contains 15 residues. CDR3 DNA sequence: TGTGCCAGCTCACTACAGGCCTTCTACTCCTACGAGCAGTACTTC. This gives the protein CASSLQAFYSYEQYF.

The rearrangement joins TRBV7-2 to TRBJ2-1, with D perhaps TRBD1 or TRBD2 (6 bases each). The CDR3 consists of 15 residues. Deletions cut 1 base from V and 8 bases from J, with 15 bases between. Germline CDR1 and CDR2: SGHTA and FQGNSA. The chain's CDR3 is CASSLDGSGADEQFF. CDR3 DNA sequence: TGTGCCAGCAGCTTAGATGGGTCGGGGGCGGATGAGCAGTTCTTC. The full variable domain, in which reference TRBV7-2 and TRBJ2-1 provide the parts outside the CDR3, is GAGVSQSPSNKVTEKGKDVELRCDPISGHTALYWYRQSLGQGLEFLIYFQGNSAPDKSGLPSDRFSAERTGGSVSTLTIQRTQQEDSAVYLCASSLDGSGADEQFFGPGTRLTVL.

The genes are TRBV11-2 and TRBJ2-5; 9 bases are shared with TRBD2. The CDR3 is 15 residues long. Germline lookup yields CDR1 SGHAT and CDR2 FQNNGV. With V trimmed by 5 bases and J by 1 base, 5 bases remained unmatched. In DNA, the CDR3 is TGTGCCAGCAGCCCCCGGACTAGCGTCCAAGAGACCCAGTACTTC. Its translation is CASSPRTSVQETQYF.

The V call is TRBV5-1, the J call TRBJ2-1; 15 nucleotides line up with TRBD2. The CDR3 totals 17 residues. V shed 4 bases and J 8 bases; nucleotides not matched to a gene: 10. CDR1 and CDR2 (germline): SGHRS, YFSETQ. The DNA of the CDR3 is TGCGCCAGCAGCGTGACCGGGACTAGCGGGAGGTCGTATGAGCAGTTCTTC. Its protein is CASSVTGTSGRSYEQFF.

J is TRBJ2-3 and V is TRBV27; 11 bases are shared with TRBD2. From germline, CDR1 is MNHEY and CDR2 SMNVEV (reference sequence). The V segment lost 6 bases and the J segment 1 base; nucleotides outside the gene matches: 6. CDR3 length: 16 amino acids. This CDR3 is CASSDISGRGTDTQYF. The DNA of the CDR3 is TGTGCCAGCAGCGATATTAGCGGGAGGGGCACAGATACGCAGTATTTT.

The chain joins TRBV7-2 to TRBJ2-5; 8 nucleotides match TRBD1. This CDR3 has 15 amino acids. V lost 3 bases to trimming and J lost 4 bases; unmatched junction nucleotides: 7. Germline CDR1 SGHTA, CDR2 FQGNSA. The CDR3 nucleotides read TGTGCCAGCAGCTTTCGTCCAGGGGGCATAGAGACCCAGTACTTC. It specifies CASSFRPGGIETQYF.

This clone was counted a few times. The gene calls are TRBV5-1 and TRBJ2-3; no clear D gene. Trimming shortened V by 2 bases and J by 3 bases, and 16 bases separated the two germline ends. The CDR3 sequence is 16 residues long. Germline V gene lookup returns CDR1 SGHRS and CDR2 YFSETQ. The CDR3 DNA follows: TGCGCCAGCAGCTTAAACGGTGCTGGTCCTACAGATACGCAGTATTTT. This encodes CASSLNGAGPTDTQYF.

This clone was detected a few times. The chain recombines TRBV5-5 with TRBJ2-3, with TRBD2 identical over 11 bases. This CDR3 has 19 residues. Germline trimming cut 4 bases from V and 1 base from J; bases unmatched to any gene: 14. Germline CDR1 is SGHKS and CDR2 is YYEKEE (reference sequence). As DNA, the CDR3 is TGTGCCAGCAGCCCGGGGGGACGGCCGGGACTAGCGGGCACAGATACGCAGTATTTT. This codes for CASSPGGRPGLAGTDTQYF.

The V call is TRBV6-1, the J call TRBJ1-1, with a weak D call TRBD1 (5 bases). This CDR3 region has 14 residues. Germline V gene lookup returns CDR1 MNHNS and CDR2 SASEGT. Trimming shortened V by 2 bases and J by 5 bases, and 12 bases separated the two germline ends. DNA of the CDR3: TGTGCCAGCAGTGAAAACGGGGGTTGGACTGAAGCTTTCTTT. Translated: CASSENGGWTEAFF.

The genes are TRBV7-2 and TRBJ2-1; 7 bases match TRBD2. Germline trimming cut 2 bases from V and 9 bases from J; bases unmatched to any gene: 10. Germline CDR1 is SGHTA and CDR2 is FQGNSA. The CDR3 covers 15 residues. The CDR3 reads CASSLSGLGLAEQFF. The CDR3 DNA is TGTGCCAGCAGCTTATCAGGACTAGGCCTCGCTGAGCAGTTCTTC.

This clone was found a few times. The chain uses TRBV4-1 and TRBJ1-6, with D maybe TRBD1 (6 bases). Germline V gene sequence: CDR1 MGHRA, CDR2 YSYEKL. The ends were cut back, 1 base at V and 5 bases at J, with 12 bases in the middle. This CDR3 is built from 16 residues. The CDR3 region has the DNA TGCGCCAGCAGCCAAGCGTCACAGGGTAATAATTCACCCCTCCACTTT. Protein: CASSQASQGNNSPLHF.

The table lists this clone with a few counts. V and J are TRBV20-1 and TRBJ1-1; no clear D gene. Trimming pared 3 bases from V and 13 bases from J, leaving 12 bases between. CDR1 and CDR2 (germline): DFQATT, SNEGSKA (reference sequence). The CDR3 loop spans 10 amino acids. The CDR3 here is CSASEQQVFF. The CDR3, as DNA: TGCAGTGCTAGCGAGCAACAAGTTTTCTTT.

J is TRBJ2-5 and V is TRBV4-1; 7 bases fit TRBD2. The J call may be wrong; the DNA end is better matched by TRBJ2-7. CDR1 and CDR2 from the germline V gene are MGHRA and YSYEKL. CDR3 size: 16 residues. In DNA, the CDR3 is TGCGCCAGCAGCCAAGATCTAGCGGTTCCACACTACGAGCAGTACTTC. This gives the protein CASSQDLAVPHYEQYF.

The genes are TRBV27 and TRBJ2-7; 7 bases are shared with TRBD2. The CDR3 runs to 14 residues. Trimming cost V 7 bases and J 0 bases; bases outside gene matches: 6. Germline lookup yields CDR1 MNHEY and CDR2 SMNVEV (reference sequence). The CDR3 DNA reads TGTGCCAGCACCTCGGGACTACCCTCCTACGAGCAGTACTTC. Translated, it gives CASTSGLPSYEQYF.

The chain uses TRBV2 and TRBJ1-2, with D unresolved. The CDR3 sequence is 13 residues long. CDR1 and CDR2 from the germline V gene are SNHLY and FYNNEI. V was clipped by 4 bases and J by 2 bases, with 8 bases between them. CDR3 loop: CASSVGLNYGYTF. DNA of the CDR3: TGTGCCAGCAGTGTCGGGTTGAACTATGGCTACACCTTC.

The V call is TRBV4-2, the J call TRBJ2-3, with 10 positions matching TRBD1. After removal of 3 bases from V and 5 bases from J, the junction contained 5 bases not matched to a gene. Germline-derived CDR1 and CDR2 are LGHNA and YNFKEQ. CDR3 size: 15 residues. The CDR3 DNA reads as TGTGCCAGCAGCCAGCTGACAGGGGGCGAAGATACGCAGTATTTT. It specifies CASSQLTGGEDTQYF.